This TCR beta chain appears in the sequencing data of a study of blood T cell repertoires in COVID-19. Study-wide background: Collection of acute and convalescent COVID-19 samples took place in the United States, Italy and Spain. Nucleic acid was either cDNA or gDNA, and it came from T cells, B-cell-depleted T cells, or PBMCs.

Germline V gene lookup returns CDR1 SGHDT and CDR2 YYEEEE. V lost 0 bases, J lost 2 bases, and 10 bases stayed unmatched. The CDR3 runs 18 residues. The data were produced by immunoSEQ multiplex PCR, yet TCRdb's version contains in-frame clones alone and is incomplete. Of tens of thousands of clones listed, around four fifths are singletons. The rearrangement links TRBV5-6 to TRBJ2-7; 11 bases fit TRBD2. The sequence derives from a human donor in a cohort sampled during active COVID-19. Material: peripheral blood. As DNA, the CDR3 is TGTGCCAGCAGCTTGGGGGAGACTAGCGGGGTTTTTGCCTACGAGCAGTACTTC. It specifies CASSLGETSGVFAYEQYF.